The next 26 T cell receptor beta chains were all read from a single sample in a study of blood T cell repertoires in COVID-19. Here immunoSEQ multiplex PCR was the method, and the copy in TCRdb shows in-frame clones only, minus some. The data contain about 170,000 clones, around four fifths of them singletons. Sample: PBMCs or T cells enriched from blood (not recorded which). The receptors here all came from a woman aged 50 to 65 who had recovered from COVID-19.

This chain links TRBV19 with TRBJ2-5; 9 bases are a match to TRBD2. This CDR3 region has 14 residues. CDR1 and CDR2 (germline): LNHDA, SQIVND (reference sequence). V gave up 4 bases and J gave up 3 bases; unmatched junction bases: 3. CDR3 amino acids: CASSRLAGEETQYF. As DNA, the CDR3 is TGTGCCAGTAGTAGGTTAGCGGGAGAAGAGACCCAGTACTTC.

This chain uses TRBV5-1 with TRBJ2-2; D gene uncertain. CDR3 length equals 15 residues. V shed 0 bases and J shed 6 bases, with 12 bases lying between them. In germline, CDR1 is SGHRS, CDR2 YFSETQ. CDR3 amino acids: CASSLAQLTAGELFF. In DNA, the CDR3 is TGCGCCAGCAGCTTGGCCCAACTGACTGCCGGGGAGCTGTTTTTT.

This clone was detected once. The chain is built from TRBV5-1 and TRBJ1-1; 10 bases agree with TRBD1. Unmatched junction bases numbered 8, after V lost 3 bases and J lost 6 bases. Germline CDR1 and CDR2: SGHRS and YFSETQ. The CDR3 has 15 amino acids. The CDR3 nucleotides are TGCGCCAGCAGCTATCAAGGACAGGGGGAGGCTGAAGCTTTCTTT. Its translation is CASSYQGQGEAEAFF.

The chain links TRBV3-1 (or the pseudogene TRBV3-2) to TRBJ1-1; D perhaps matches TRBD1 (5 bases). CDR3 length equals 13 residues. Germline V gene data show CDR1 as LGHDT and CDR2 as YNNKEL (reference sequence). The germline V and J ends were trimmed by 5 bases and 3 bases, with 10 bases remaining between them. The CDR3 sequence is CASSAIGDTEAFF. CDR3 nucleotide sequence: TGTGCCAGCAGCGCAATAGGGGACACTGAAGCTTTCTTT.

The V and J genes are TRBV19 and TRBJ1-6; maybe TRBD1 (6 bases). The CDR3 totals 17 residues. V was pared by 8 bases and J by 0 bases, with 17 bases between. Germline V gene lookup returns CDR1 LNHDA and CDR2 SQIVND (reference sequence). This CDR3 reads CASSRGGTSSYNSPLHF. DNA for the CDR3: TGTGCCAGTTCCAGGGGAGGGACAAGCTCCTATAATTCACCCCTCCACTTT. The full variable domain, completed using reference TRBV19 and TRBJ1-6, is DGGITQSPKYLFRKEGQNVTLSCEQNLNHDAMYWYRQDPGQGLRLIYYSQIVNDFQKGDIAEGYSVSREKKESFPLTVTSAQKNPTAFYLCASSRGGTSSYNSPLHFGNGTRLTVT.

The CDR3 spells CASRRDRGEQYV. The CDR3 DNA reads TGTGCCAGCAGGCGGGACAGGGGCGAGCAGTACGTC. The V call is TRBV2, the J call TRBJ2-7; 10 bases map to TRBD1. The CDR3 totals 12 residues. With V trimmed by 6 bases and J by 6 bases, 2 bases remained unmatched. Germline assignment: CDR1 SNHLY and CDR2 FYNNEI.

This rearrangement joins TRBV9 to TRBJ1-2; a possible D gene is TRBD1 (5 bases). V lost 0 bases to trimming and J lost 7 bases, with 10 bases between them. This CDR3 region has 13 residues. Looked up from germline, CDR1 is SGDLS and CDR2 is YYNGEE. The CDR3, as DNA: TGTGCCAGCAGCGTAGAGGGGCTCTCTGGCTACACCTTC. Protein sequence: CASSVEGLSGYTF.

The chain carries TRBV7-9 and TRBJ1-2, with 8 bases that match TRBD1. Germline loops: CDR1 SEHNR, CDR2 FQNEAQ (reference sequence). CDR3 length: 15 amino acids. The V segment lost 5 bases and the J segment 6 bases; nucleotides outside the gene matches: 11. The CDR3 region is CASSLQGVIADGYTF. CDR3 sequence (DNA): TGTGCCAGCAGCCTACAGGGGGTAATTGCAGATGGCTACACCTTC.

The J gene is TRBJ2-7, the V gene TRBV6-2 or TRBV6-3; the match to TRBD2 covers 10 bases. There are 14 residues in the CDR3. The germline V gene has CDR1 MNHEY and CDR2 SVGEGT. The trim removed 4 bases at V and 4 bases at J, leaving 4 bases unmatched. CDR3: CASSSSGRAYEQYV. CDR3 nucleotide sequence: TGTGCCAGCAGTTCTAGCGGGAGAGCTTACGAGCAGTACGTC.

This clone occurred once. The chain uses TRBV12-3 or TRBV12-4 and TRBJ2-1; D perhaps matches TRBD2 (6 bases). Trimming shortened V by 8 bases and J by 8 bases, and 13 bases separated the two germline ends. The CDR3 loop spans 12 amino acids. As DNA, the CDR3 is TGTGCCAGCGGGCGGGGTTCCGATGAGCAGTTCTTC. This encodes CASGRGSDEQFF.

The rearrangement uses TRBV7-9 and TRBJ2-1, with 8 bases identical to TRBD2. CDR3 length equals 14 residues. CDR1 is SEHNR and CDR2 is FQNEAQ in the germline V gene (reference sequence). The junction had 12 bases not matched to a gene; V was cut back by 7 bases and J by 10 bases. CDR3 DNA: TGTGCCAGCACCCGAGGCGGGGCTAGCGGGGAGCAGTTCTTC. Protein product: CASTRGGASGEQFF.

The chain has TRBV5-5 and TRBJ1-5; 7 nucleotides align to TRBD1. The CDR3 is 15 amino acids. With V trimmed by 7 bases and J by 4 bases, 11 bases remained unmatched. Germline V CDR1 and CDR2: SGHKS, YYEKEE (reference sequence). This CDR3 is CASGRQGLGNQPQHF. Here the CDR3 DNA reads TGTGCCAGCGGACGACAGGGCTTGGGGAATCAGCCCCAGCATTTT.

The gene calls are TRBV6-5 and TRBJ1-5, with 11 bases that match TRBD1. Trimming removed 5 bases from V and 7 bases from J; junction bases left unmatched: 7. Germline V CDR1 and CDR2: MNHEY, SVGAGI. This CDR3 is built from 15 residues. Here the CDR3 DNA reads TGTGCCAGCAGTCCGGACAGGGGGCGAGGACAGCCCCAGCATTTT. This sequence encodes CASSPDRGRGQPQHF.

CDR3 sequence: CASSLEQGPLEAFF. In DNA form, the CDR3 reads TGTGCCAGCAGCCTCGAGCAGGGGCCCCTTGAAGCTTTCTTT. The chain carries TRBV11-2 and TRBJ1-1; D is perhaps TRBD1 (6 bases). The ends were cut back, 5 bases at V and 7 bases at J, with 17 bases in the middle. This CDR3 is built from 14 residues. The germline CDR1 and CDR2 sequences are SGHAT and FQNNGV.

The table lists this clone with a count of one. The V and J genes are TRBV25-1 and TRBJ2-7; 14 bases are a match to TRBD2. The V gene end was trimmed by 2 bases and the J gene end by 6 bases; junction bases not matched to a gene: 6. This CDR3 is built from 16 residues. Germline CDR1 reads MGHDK; CDR2 reads SYGVNS. The chain's CDR3 is CASSEPGTSGRSEQYV. CDR3 DNA: TGTGCCAGCAGTGAACCCGGGACTAGCGGGAGAAGCGAGCAGTACGTC.

The chain employs TRBV11-1 and TRBJ1-1; D perhaps matches TRBD1 (6 bases). The CDR3 covers 15 residues. V lost 5 bases to trimming and J lost 2 bases, with 15 bases between them. CDR1 SGHAT and CDR2 FQDESV come from the germline V gene (reference sequence). The DNA of the CDR3 is TGTGCCAGCAGCCCTCGGAAGGGGGTAAACACTGAAGCTTTCTTT. This sequence encodes CASSPRKGVNTEAFF.

The chain has TRBV5-1 and TRBJ2-3; 8 nucleotides align to TRBD2. The CDR3 extends over 15 amino acids. Per the germline V gene, CDR1 is SGHRS and CDR2 is YFSETQ. V trimming: 6 bases; J trimming: 2 bases; junction bases outside the gene matches: 8. In DNA, the CDR3 is TGCGCCAGCACACTAAGCGGGAGCCCCACAGATACGCAGTATTTT. Amino acids: CASTLSGSPTDTQYF.

The CDR3 DNA reads as TGTGCCAGCAGTAGGACAGGGGTGGCCTACGAGCAGTACGTC. Translating it yields CASSRTGVAYEQYV. The chain uses TRBV2 and TRBJ2-7, with 9 positions matching TRBD1. The V segment lost 5 bases and the J segment 2 bases; nucleotides outside the gene matches: 4. Germline CDR1 reads SNHLY; CDR2 reads FYNNEI. This CDR3 spans 14 amino acids.

This clone was observed a handful of times. The V and J genes are TRBV10-3 and TRBJ1-5, with 9 bases fitting TRBD1. CDR3 size: 15 residues. The germline gives CDR1 ENHRY, CDR2 SYGVKD. Trimming took 6 bases from V and 5 from J; bases not matched to a gene: 8. CDR3 DNA sequence: TGTGCCATCAGGGGGGACAGGGCCGCAGATCAGCCCCAGCATTTT. Translating gives CAIRGDRAADQPQHF.

This chain connects TRBV19 to TRBJ1-2, with TRBD1 matching over 7 bases. The germline gives CDR1 LNHDA, CDR2 SQIVND (reference sequence). V lost 6 bases to trimming and J lost 10 bases; unmatched junction nucleotides: 8. The CDR3 spans 12 residues. CDR3 region: CASSPGTALYTF. The CDR3 DNA follows: TGTGCCAGTAGCCCTGGGACAGCCCTCTACACCTTC. The complete variable domain, with remaining parts taken from reference TRBV19 and TRBJ1-2, reads DGGITQSPKYLFRKEGQNVTLSCEQNLNHDAMYWYRQDPGQGLRLIYYSQIVNDFQKGDIAEGYSVSREKKESFPLTVTSAQKNPTAFYLCASSPGTALYTFGSGTRLTVV.

The chain has TRBV5-4 and TRBJ2-6, with a tentative D call TRBD1 (6 bases). Trimming left V 3 bases short and J 1 base short, with 8 bases between. This CDR3 has 15 amino acids. Germline V lookup: CDR1 SGHNT, CDR2 YYREEE (reference sequence). CDR3 loop: CASSSTGSGANVLTF. The CDR3 region has the DNA TGTGCCAGCAGCTCCACAGGGTCTGGGGCCAACGTCCTGACTTTC.

The gene calls are TRBV7-9 and TRBJ2-1; D is unresolved. This CDR3 has 13 residues. The germline gives CDR1 SEHNR, CDR2 FQNEAQ (reference sequence). V lost 8 bases and J 5 bases, leaving 13 bases between the germline ends. In DNA, the CDR3 is TGTGCCAGCGGCGGTACTTTTGACAATGAGCAGTTCTTC. Residues: CASGGTFDNEQFF.

J is TRBJ1-4 and V is TRBV18, with a tentative D call TRBD1 (6 bases). V was pared by 2 bases and J by 10 bases, with 11 bases between. Per germline, CDR1 KGHSH and CDR2 LQKENI. This CDR3 region has 13 residues. The CDR3 here is CASSPRTEGKLFF. For the CDR3, the DNA is TGTGCCAGCTCACCAAGGACAGAGGGAAAACTGTTTTTT. The whole variable domain, remainder taken from reference TRBV18 and TRBJ1-4, is NAGVMQNPRHLVRRRGQEARLRCSPMKGHSHVYWYRQLPEEGLKFMVYLQKENIIDESGMPKERFSAEFPKEGPSILRIQQVVRGDSAAYFCASSPRTEGKLFFGSGTQLSVL.

J is TRBJ2-5 and V is TRBV7-8; D might be TRBD2 (5 bases). CDR1 and CDR2 (germline): SGHVS, FQNEAQ. The CDR3 extends over 14 amino acids. The V end lost 7 bases, the J end lost 5 bases, and 17 bases lay between the germline ends. The CDR3 DNA follows: TGTGCCAGCAAATGGGGAGCCTCGAGTGAGACCCAGTACTTC. Its translation: CASKWGASSETQYF.

This chain uses TRBV2 with TRBJ1-3; D gene unclear. Trimming left V 0 bases short and J 0 bases short, with 9 bases between. The CDR3 is made up of 16 amino acids. The germline CDR1 and CDR2 sequences are SNHLY and FYNNEI. For the CDR3, the DNA is TGTGCCAGCAGTGAAGCGGGCTGGGTCTCTGGAAACACCATATATTTT. Translated, it gives CASSEAGWVSGNTIYF.

The CDR3 nucleotides are TGTGCCATGGCGCCGGGTAACACCGGGGAGCTGTTTTTT. Its translation: CAMAPGNTGELFF. The chain links TRBV10-3 to TRBJ2-2; no clear D gene. This CDR3 is built from 13 residues. Germline loops: CDR1 ENHRY, CDR2 SYGVKD. The V and J ends lost 9 bases and 2 bases respectively, with 10 bases between them.